The 28 T cell receptor beta chains given below trace back to one sample, sequenced in a study of vaccination effects on CD4 cells after COVID-19. Their cognate antigens are unknown. Before any sequencing was done, the ViraFEST assay used viral peptide pools to expand antigen-specific CD4+ T cells. Cells that had been cultured for less than 13 days were the source of isolated CD4+ T cells. The cohort was immunized with two doses of either the BNT162b2 or mRNA-1273 vaccine. Data came from immunoSEQ multiplex PCR; TCRdb stores just in-frame clones and leaves some out. This repertoire shows about 81,000 clones, roughly 80% found once; its top ten account for more than 0.95%. The specimen was CD4+ T cells from PBMCs cultured with HCoV-OC43 spike peptides, collected after COVID-19 vaccination. The sample's subset: HCoV-OC43 spike overlapping peptide pool stimulation. Receptors were obtained from a human donor who received a COVID-19 vaccine.

V gene TRBV5-1 combines with J gene TRBJ1-2; 8 positions agree with TRBD1. The CDR3 runs 14 residues. Losses at the gene ends were 3 bases for V and 7 bases for J; bases not matched to a gene: 8. Germline V CDR1 and CDR2: SGHRS, YFSETQ. The CDR3 bases are TGCGCCAGCAGCTCAGGGGGCGACAGGAGTGGCTACACCTTC. Translating gives CASSSGGDRSGYTF.

The chain uses TRBV19 and TRBJ1-5; no definite D call. The germline V gene encodes CDR1 LNHDA and CDR2 SQIVND (reference sequence). Trimming removed 2 bases from V and 2 bases from J, with 7 bases in between. This CDR3 region has 14 residues. CDR3 amino acids: CASSIFSGNQPQHF. The CDR3 bases are TGTGCCAGTAGTATATTTTCGGGCAATCAGCCCCAGCATTTT.

This chain uses TRBV6-5 with TRBJ1-2; D is uncertain. The CDR3 has 15 residues. Germline-derived CDR1 and CDR2 are MNHEY and SVGAGI. Trimming cost V 4 bases and J 3 bases, with 15 bases left between them. CDR3 region: CASSSGPGPYYGYTF. In DNA, the CDR3 is TGTGCCAGCAGTTCCGGACCCGGGCCGTACTATGGCTACACCTTC.

This clone was detected a few times. The genes are TRBV5-4 and TRBJ2-2, with 10 bases that match TRBD1. The CDR3 loop spans 16 amino acids. Germline V gene data show CDR1 as SGHNT and CDR2 as YYREEE (reference sequence). Losses at the gene ends were 2 bases for V and 4 bases for J; bases not matched to a gene: 5. The CDR3 DNA reads TGTGCCAGCAGCTTCCGGGACAGGGGAGCCACCGGGGAGCTGTTTTTT. Amino acids: CASSFRDRGATGELFF. Filled out from reference TRBV5-4 and TRBJ2-2, the complete variable domain reads ETGVTQSPTHLIKTRGQQVTLRCSSQSGHNTVSWYQQALGQGPQFIFQYYREEENGRGNFPPRFSGLQFPNYSSELNVNALELDDSALYLCASSFRDRGATGELFFGEGSRLTVL.

The CDR3 here is CASKTQGGTGELFF. The CDR3 nucleotides read TGTGCCAGCAAGACCCAGGGGGGGACCGGGGAGCTGTTTTTT. The chain joins TRBV6-5 to TRBJ2-2, with D perhaps TRBD1 or TRBD2 (7 bases each). V was shortened by 7 bases and J by 5 bases, with 14 bases between the two germline ends. Germline lookup yields CDR1 MNHEY and CDR2 SVGAGI. The CDR3 extends over 14 amino acids.

This clone was seen just once. The rearrangement links TRBV3-1 (or the pseudogene TRBV3-2) to TRBJ2-5, with 14 bases that match TRBD2. Trimming at V came to 3 bases and at J to 2 bases, leaving 11 bases not matched to a gene. The CDR3 length is 19 residues. Per germline, CDR1 LGHDT and CDR2 YNNKEL (reference sequence). CDR3 sequence reads: CASSHWARRLAGGQETQYF. CDR3 nucleotide sequence: TGTGCCAGCAGCCATTGGGCCCGTAGACTAGCGGGGGGGCAAGAGACCCAGTACTTC.

The CDR3 reads CASSYGRGASNQPQHF. The CDR3 DNA follows: TGTGCCAGCAGTTACGGGCGGGGGGCGAGCAATCAGCCCCAGCATTTT. This chain uses TRBV6-2 or TRBV6-3 with TRBJ1-5; TRBD1 might be the D (6 bases). CDR3 length equals 16 residues. Germline V lookup: CDR1 MNHEY, CDR2 SVGEGT. Trimming removed 2 bases from V and 1 base from J, with 12 bases in between.

The chain joins TRBV6-2 or TRBV6-3 to TRBJ2-5; D is perhaps TRBD1 or TRBD2 (6 bases each). The CDR3 is made up of 12 amino acids. V dropped 5 bases and J dropped 13 bases, with 17 bases sitting between them. Germline CDR1 is MNHEY and CDR2 is SVGEGT. DNA of the CDR3: TGTGCCAGCAGTACGGGGGCCCCGCGCATGTACTTC. Translating it yields CASSTGAPRMYF.

The chain uses TRBV28 and TRBJ1-4, with no clear D. CDR1 MDHEN and CDR2 SYDVKM come from the germline V gene. This CDR3 has 13 residues. The CDR3: CGVSRSTNEKLFF. For the CDR3, the DNA is TGTGGCGTCAGCCGTAGTACTAATGAAAAACTGTTTTTT.

CDR3 nucleotide sequence: TGTGCCACCTTGCAGGGGGCCGGCACTGAAGCTTTCTTT. It is translated as CATLQGAGTEAFF. The chain couples TRBV2 to TRBJ1-1, with 8 bases that match TRBD1. Germline CDR1 SNHLY, CDR2 FYNNEI. Trimming cost V 10 bases and J 4 bases; bases outside gene matches: 8. The CDR3 totals 13 residues.

This chain joins TRBV11-3 and TRBJ2-2; a weak D match, TRBD2 (6 bases). Germline loops: CDR1 SGHNT, CDR2 YENEEA. Trimming cost V 3 bases and J 4 bases, with 12 bases left between them. The CDR3 loop spans 15 amino acids. This CDR3 is CASSFSRGGTGELFF. Written as DNA, the CDR3 is TGTGCCAGCAGCTTCTCGCGGGGTGGCACCGGGGAGCTGTTTTTT.

The chain links TRBV5-1 to TRBJ2-1, with 7 bases that match TRBD2. In germline, CDR1 is SGHRS, CDR2 YFSETQ. The CDR3 length is 18 residues. V was pared by 0 bases and J by 4 bases, with 13 bases of the junction left unmatched. The CDR3 region has the DNA TGCGCCAGCAGCTTGGCTCCTTTAGGACTAGAGGGTTACAATGAGCAGTTCTTC. As protein: CASSLAPLGLEGYNEQFF.

The chain couples TRBV27 to TRBJ1-5; TRBD1 is a possible D gene (5 bases). Germline CDR1 is MNHEY and CDR2 is SMNVEV (reference sequence). V was clipped by 3 bases and J by 3 bases, with 9 bases between them. There are 14 residues in the CDR3. The CDR3 sequence: CASSFSGANQPQHF. CDR3 DNA sequence: TGTGCCAGCAGTTTTTCTGGGGCCAATCAGCCCCAGCATTTT.

The V and J genes are TRBV2 and TRBJ2-5; no reliable D call. Germline CDR1 and CDR2: SNHLY and FYNNEI. Trimming removed 3 bases at V and 5 bases at J, with 7 bases between. CDR3 size: 12 residues. The CDR3 loop reads CASSEIMETQYF. The CDR3 bases are TGTGCCAGCAGTGAGATTATGGAGACCCAGTACTTC.

The V call is TRBV3-1 (or the pseudogene TRBV3-2), the J call TRBJ2-1; D ambiguous. The germline gives CDR1 LGHDT, CDR2 YNNKEL (reference sequence). With 6 bases removed from V and 3 bases from J, the gap between germline ends came to 15 bases. The CDR3 consists of 15 residues. CDR3 region: CASSQNSEDYNEQFF. The CDR3, as DNA: TGTGCCAGCAGTCAGAACTCAGAAGACTACAATGAGCAGTTCTTC.

The sample holds one count of this clone. The chain employs TRBV30 and TRBJ2-1, with 8 bases matching TRBD1. CDR1 is GTSNPN, CDR2 SVGIG, per germline (reference sequence). The CDR3 totals 14 residues. V shed 3 bases, J shed 9 bases, and the junction held 10 bases outside the gene matches. The CDR3 DNA sequence: TGTGCCTGGAGATGGGGACAGGTATTGGGTGAGCAGTTCTTC. As protein: CAWRWGQVLGEQFF. Complete variable domain (other parts from reference TRBV30 and TRBJ2-1): SQTIHQWPATLVQPVGSPLSLECTVEGTSNPNLYWYRQAAGRGLQLLFYSVGIGQISSEVPQNLSASRPQDRQFILSSKKLLLSDSGFYLCAWRWGQVLGEQFFGPGTRLTVL.

The rearrangement uses TRBV4-3 and TRBJ1-4; no reliable D call. Looked up from germline, CDR1 is LGHNA and CDR2 is YSLEER. Between the trimmed V and J ends, which lost 2 bases and 8 bases, there was a span of 12 bases. CDR3 length equals 14 residues. CDR3 amino acids: CASSQYPSSEKLFF. The CDR3 region has the DNA TGCGCCAGCAGCCAATACCCTTCGAGCGAAAAACTGTTTTTT.

This rearrangement joins TRBV6-6 to TRBJ1-4, with TRBD1 as a possible D gene (6 bases). Looked up from germline, CDR1 is MNHNY and CDR2 is SVGAGI (reference sequence). The CDR3 spans 13 residues. V was pared by 7 bases and J by 8 bases, with 14 bases between. CDR3 residues: CASNPRGGEKLFF. Written as DNA, the CDR3 is TGTGCCAGCAACCCCAGGGGAGGGGAAAAACTGTTTTTT.

The chain joins TRBV27 to TRBJ2-5; D gene ambiguous. The germline V and J ends were trimmed by 2 bases and 1 base, with 5 bases remaining between them. The germline V gene encodes CDR1 MNHEY and CDR2 SMNVEV (reference sequence). The CDR3 length is 13 residues. CDR3 nucleotides: TGTGCCAGCAGTTTAACTCCCCAAGAGACCCAGTACTTC. Its translation: CASSLTPQETQYF.

The genes are TRBV7-3 and TRBJ2-5; D not resolved. The germline V and J ends were trimmed by 1 base and 4 bases, with 13 bases remaining between them. The CDR3 has 15 residues. The V gene's germline CDR1 is SGHTA and CDR2 FQGTGA. CDR3 nucleotide sequence: TGTGCCAGCAGCTTAAATGGGCTAGTCGGAGAGACCCAGTACTTC. The encoded protein is CASSLNGLVGETQYF.

The V call is TRBV12-5, the J call TRBJ1-1; D is undetermined. Trimming took 5 bases from V and 4 from J, leaving 14 bases between them. This CDR3 comprises 14 residues. Germline V lookup: CDR1 LGHNT, CDR2 FRNRAP. CDR3 DNA: TGTGCTAGTGGTGCAGAACAGAGCAGCACTGAAGCTTTCTTT. The encoded protein is CASGAEQSSTEAFF.

This clone came up a few times. This rearrangement joins TRBV10-3 to TRBJ2-2, with D tentatively TRBD1 or TRBD2 (6 bases each). The CDR3 is 13 residues long. The germline CDR1 and CDR2 sequences are ENHRY and SYGVKD. Trimming took off 7 bases at V and 6 bases at J, with 12 bases between the two ends. The CDR3 loop is CAIKVGGPGELFF. As DNA, the CDR3 is TGTGCCATCAAAGTAGGGGGGCCCGGGGAGCTGTTTTTT.

This chain connects TRBV5-1 to TRBJ1-2, with 7 bases identical to TRBD1. Germline V lookup: CDR1 SGHRS, CDR2 YFSETQ. V dropped 3 bases and J dropped 3; count of bases not matched to a gene: 5. The CDR3 extends over 14 amino acids. The CDR3 DNA follows: TGCGCCAGCAGCTGGCGACAGGGCGACTATGGCTACACCTTC. It encodes CASSWRQGDYGYTF. The complete variable domain, with remaining parts taken from reference TRBV5-1 and TRBJ1-2, reads KAGVTQTPRYLIKTRGQQVTLSCSPISGHRSVSWYQQTPGQGLQFLFEYFSETQRNKGNFPGRFSGRQFSNSRSEMNVSTLELGDSALYLCASSWRQGDYGYTFGSGTRLTVV.

This clone was seen only a few times. This chain connects TRBV7-2 to TRBJ1-6; D call uncertain. V was pared by 1 base and J by 8 bases, with 9 bases between. CDR1 SGHTA and CDR2 FQGNSA come from the germline V gene. This CDR3 spans 14 amino acids. Written as DNA, the CDR3 is TGTGCCAGCAGCTTAGATGTGGGGTATTCACCCCTCCACTTT. As protein: CASSLDVGYSPLHF.

V and J are TRBV19 and TRBJ2-5; perhaps TRBD2 as D (7 bases). V was pared by 4 bases and J by 5 bases, with 17 bases between. Germline CDR1 reads LNHDA; CDR2 reads SQIVND (reference sequence). The CDR3 sequence is 15 residues long. CDR3 loop: CASSSRGGAAETQYF. The CDR3 DNA reads as TGTGCCAGTAGTAGTAGGGGGGGGGCCGCGGAGACCCAGTACTTC.

The J gene is TRBJ1-5, the V gene TRBV6-5; D gene uncertain. CDR1 and CDR2 (germline): MNHEY, SVGAGI. V was cut by 8 bases and J by 7 bases, with 15 bases left in between. CDR3 size: 13 residues. Here the CDR3 DNA reads TGTGCCAGCCAGGCAGTAAGGGTCCAGCCCCAGCATTTT. Protein: CASQAVRVQPQHF.

This clone was picked up a small number of times. The rearrangement joins TRBV11-2 to TRBJ2-2; D remains ambiguous. CDR3 length equals 14 residues. Trimming left V 5 bases short and J 6 bases short, with 13 bases between. Germline CDR1 reads SGHAT; CDR2 reads FQNNGV. Here the CDR3 reads CASSSLGRSGELFF. CDR3 bases: TGTGCCAGCAGCAGCCTCGGACGGTCCGGGGAGCTGTTTTTT.

This chain uses TRBV2 with TRBJ1-2; 11 nucleotides line up with TRBD1. CDR3 length: 15 amino acids. The germline V gene encodes CDR1 SNHLY and CDR2 FYNNEI. The ends lost 6 bases at V and 7 bases at J; junction bases unmatched: 10. This CDR3 is CASSVRTGGASGYTF. The CDR3, as DNA: TGTGCCAGCAGCGTAAGGACAGGGGGCGCGAGTGGCTACACCTTC. The full variable domain, its missing parts supplied by reference TRBV2 and TRBJ1-2, is EPEVTQTPSHQVTQMGQEVILRCVPISNHLYFYWYRQILGQKVEFLVSFYNNEISEKSEIFDDQFSVERPDGSNFTLKIRSTKLEDSAMYFCASSVRTGGASGYTFGSGTRLTVV.